This T cell receptor (beta chain) stems from a study of blood T cell repertoires in COVID-19 (TCRdb year 2020). Some background on the complete study: Samples covering the acute and convalescent phases of COVID-19 were provided by collaborators in the United States, Italy and Spain. The material from the prospective study consisted of cDNA or gDNA derived from T cells, B-cell-depleted T cells, or PBMCs. The repertoires were made available in a free public database intended to serve as a resource for research on the immune response to SARS-CoV-2. Where available, HLA class I and class II types were taken from metadata supplied by the sample provider and were not determined by assay-based typing. The samples were drawn from two sources: the first 160 participants of the ongoing ImmuneRACE study, and over 950 subjects contributed by 6 global collaborators. The sample metadata nearly always contained a de-identified subject ID, COVID-19 status, age in years and sex. Subjects who had been exposed to COVID-19, were actively infected with it, or had recovered from it provided the deeply sampled blood TCRbeta repertoires that made up the dataset.

Concerning this clone itself: Its antigen target is currently unknown. No base-level quality is on record; no much larger clone is a single base apart.

Measured from the cysteine to the phenylalanine, the CDR3 is 14 residues long. Only CDR3 DNA is held: 42 bases, read in frame from base 1. Relative to germline, V is 1 base shorter and J is 3 bases shorter, with 9 bases between their ends. The germline V gene (reference sequence) sets CDR1 to LGHDT and CDR2 to YNNKEL. TCRbeta CDR3 regions were amplified from genomic DNA by means of the immunoSEQ Assay, a bias-controlled multiplex PCR. As for how the authors treated the data: The number of nucleated cells in each sample was estimated by amplification of reference gene primers within the assay. To quantify the absolute abundance of each unique TCRbeta CDR3 rearrangement, sequence reads were collapsed and filtered. For each sample, productive Simpson clonality was calculated by taking the square root of Simpson's diversity index across productive rearrangements. Here the immuneACCESS table is served through TCRdb, limited to in-frame sequences with V and J called. Missing clones are a known gap in these copies; in checked studies unresolved V genes cover under half, and the rest lacks a known reason. V, J and clone size are taken as reported in that table, and D and trimming were inferred from the DNA itself. The sample table holds hundreds of thousands of clones, of which roughly 90% were seen once. Together, the top ten hold over 9% of the sample.

In Seattle, one collaborating source enrolled patients while the infection was active and tracked those patients longitudinally over the course of disease. The collaborating institutions used their own protocols to collect whole blood in K2EDTA tubes. For TCRbeta analysis, collaborator samples were shipped as frozen whole blood, as isolated PBMCs, or as DNA extracted from either sample type. Overall study results and their limits: Clinical and demographic metadata were provided uncurated, with the amount varying by source and participant.

This TCR derives from a woman in her twenties or thirties with COVID-19, enrolled during active disease. The sample was peripheral blood. This receptor chain uses TRBV3-1 (or the pseudogene TRBV3-2) and TRBJ2-5; the D gene lacks a confident call. The bases read TGTGCCAGCAGCCAAGTTAGTTACGAAGAGACCCAGTACTTC. The encoded protein is CASSQVSYEETQYF.